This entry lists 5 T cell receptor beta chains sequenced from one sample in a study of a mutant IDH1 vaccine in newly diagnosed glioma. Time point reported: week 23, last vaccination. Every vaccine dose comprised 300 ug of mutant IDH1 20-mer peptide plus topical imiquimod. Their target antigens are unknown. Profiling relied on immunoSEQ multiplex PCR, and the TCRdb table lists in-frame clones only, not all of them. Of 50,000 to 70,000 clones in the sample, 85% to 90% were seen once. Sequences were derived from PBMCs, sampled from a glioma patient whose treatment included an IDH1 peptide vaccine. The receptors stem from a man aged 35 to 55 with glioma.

This CDR3 is CASSQLTSLDTGELFF. In nucleotides, the CDR3 is TGCGCCAGCAGCCAATTAACTAGTTTGGACACCGGGGAGCTGTTTTTT. J is TRBJ2-2 and V is TRBV4-3; D may be TRBD2 (5 bases). This CDR3 contains 16 residues. The V gene lost 2 bases and the J gene lost 3 bases, with 13 bases spanning the gap. Germline V lookup: CDR1 LGHNA, CDR2 YSLEER.

This CDR3 reads CASSPVGGRAGTGELFF. The CDR3 nucleotides read TGCGCCAGCAGCCCGGTAGGAGGGAGGGCCGGAACCGGGGAGCTGTTTTTT. The chain is built from TRBV4-1 and TRBJ2-2; TRBD2 agrees at 7 bases. The CDR3 extends over 17 amino acids. Germline CDR1 reads MGHRA; CDR2 reads YSYEKL. The trim removed 4 bases at V and 5 bases at J, leaving 13 bases unmatched.

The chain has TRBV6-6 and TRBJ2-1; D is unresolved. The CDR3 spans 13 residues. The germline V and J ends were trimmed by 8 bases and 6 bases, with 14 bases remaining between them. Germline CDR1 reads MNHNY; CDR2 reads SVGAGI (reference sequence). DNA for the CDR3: TGTGCCAGCTGTACCTTGAGTGTCAATGAGCAGTTCTTC. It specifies CASCTLSVNEQFF.

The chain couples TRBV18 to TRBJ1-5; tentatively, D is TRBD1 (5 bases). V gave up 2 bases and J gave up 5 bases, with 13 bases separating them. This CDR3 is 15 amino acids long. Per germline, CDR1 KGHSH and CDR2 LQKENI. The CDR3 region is CASSPTSGGDQPQHF. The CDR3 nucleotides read TGTGCCAGCTCACCAACAAGTGGAGGGGATCAGCCCCAGCATTTT.

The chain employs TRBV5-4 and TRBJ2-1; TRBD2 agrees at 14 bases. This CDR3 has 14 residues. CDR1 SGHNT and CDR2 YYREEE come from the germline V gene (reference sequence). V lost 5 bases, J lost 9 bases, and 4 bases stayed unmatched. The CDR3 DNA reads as TGTGCCAGCAGGGGGACTAGCGGGGGAGGTGAGCAGTTCTTC. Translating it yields CASRGTSGGGEQFF.